The 8 T cell receptor beta chains presented below share a single source sample, sequenced in a study of cytomegalovirus exposure and HLA in healthy donors. PCR used 60 Vbeta primers and 13 Jbeta primers. Only in-frame clones appear in the TCRdb table, and some are missing; sequencing was by immunoSEQ multiplex PCR. The table has fewer than 70,000 clones, 73% seen once. Sequenced sample: PBMCs. Every receptor here comes from a man aged 45-60 years in good health and CMV-seronegative.

The chain is built from TRBV1 and TRBJ2-7; the table's D call TRBD2 went unverified against the DNA. TRBV1 is given as a pseudogene. The CDR3 is made up of 15 amino acids. The CDR3 reads CTSSHDGEISYEQYF. CDR3 nucleotides: TGCACCAGCAGCCATGACGGGGAGATCTCCTACGAGCAGTACTTC.

V is TRBV19 and J is TRBJ1-2; no definite D call. This CDR3 spans 13 amino acids. V shed 4 bases and J shed 3 bases, with 9 bases lying between them. The germline V gene has CDR1 LNHDA and CDR2 SQIVND (reference sequence). The DNA of the CDR3 is TGTGCCAGTAGTACTTACGGGGACTATGGCTACACCTTC. It yields the protein CASSTYGDYGYTF.

The chain joins TRBV2 to TRBJ2-3; 8 bases fit TRBD2. Trimming cost V 10 bases and J 5 bases; bases outside gene matches: 11. The CDR3 has 14 amino acids. Germline loops: CDR1 SNHLY, CDR2 FYNNEI. The CDR3 DNA follows: TGTGCCAATATTCCAGCGGGGGCGGTAGATACGCAGTATTTT. Translated: CANIPAGAVDTQYF.

The V call is TRBV4-2, the J call TRBJ2-1; weak D call: TRBD2 (6 bases). CDR1 LGHNA and CDR2 YNFKEQ come from the germline V gene. The CDR3 runs to 19 residues. V was clipped by 0 bases and J by 2 bases, with 20 bases between them. The CDR3 spells CASSQDLGGQGSAYNEQFF. The CDR3 nucleotides are TGTGCCAGCAGCCAAGATTTAGGAGGGCAGGGCTCAGCCTACAATGAGCAGTTCTTC.

The chain links TRBV19 to TRBJ1-1; 10 bases line up with TRBD1. With 3 bases clipped from V and 4 bases from J, the junction kept 5 bases outside the gene matches. Germline V gene lookup returns CDR1 LNHDA and CDR2 SQIVND (reference sequence). This CDR3 has 15 amino acids. The CDR3 loop reads CASSIGQGGRTEAFF. Written as DNA, the CDR3 is TGTGCCAGTAGTATCGGACAGGGGGGGCGCACTGAAGCTTTCTTT. The full variable domain, its missing parts supplied by reference TRBV19 and TRBJ1-1, is DGGITQSPKYLFRKEGQNVTLSCEQNLNHDAMYWYRQDPGQGLRLIYYSQIVNDFQKGDIAEGYSVSREKKESFPLTVTSAQKNPTAFYLCASSIGQGGRTEAFFGQGTRLTVV.

The genes are TRBV6-5 and TRBJ1-2, with 7 bases fitting TRBD1. Germline-derived CDR1 and CDR2 are MNHEY and SVGAGI. V trimming: 7 bases; J trimming: 2 bases; junction bases outside the gene matches: 10. This CDR3 has 15 amino acids. The CDR3 DNA sequence: TGTGCCAGCAACCCTTCGGGACAGAAGAACTATGGCTACACCTTC. This sequence encodes CASNPSGQKNYGYTF.

The chain has TRBV9 and TRBJ2-7; 7 nucleotides line up with TRBD2. This CDR3 is 16 amino acids long. V lost 3 bases, J lost 2 bases, and 11 bases stayed unmatched. The germline gives CDR1 SGDLS, CDR2 YYNGEE. This CDR3 reads CASSAGEGSGPYEQYF. The CDR3 DNA reads as TGTGCCAGCAGCGCGGGGGAGGGTAGCGGACCCTACGAGCAGTACTTC.

The chain links TRBV7-9 to TRBJ2-5; 10 bases are a match to TRBD1. CDR3 length: 15 residues. Germline CDR1 reads SEHNR; CDR2 reads FQNEAQ (reference sequence). J gave up 7 bases and V 3 bases, and 8 bases lay outside the gene matches. The CDR3 region has the DNA TGTGCCAGCAGCTTCGCCTCGGGACAGGGGTCGACCCAGTACTTC. This gives the protein CASSFASGQGSTQYF. Variable domain in full (rest from reference TRBV7-9 and TRBJ2-5): DTGVSQNPRHKITKRGQNVTFRCDPISEHNRLYWYRQTLGQGPEFLTYFQNEAQLEKSRLLSDRFSAERPKGSFSTLEIQRTEQGDSAMYLCASSFASGQGSTQYFGPGTRLLVL.